This is a list of T cell receptor beta chains from one sample in a study of siplizumab effects on memory and regulatory T cells. This table comes from immunoSEQ multiplex PCR, and its TCRdb copy is limited to in-frame clones, with some not included. The profile shows about 100,000 clones, approximately 92% of them singletons. The sequenced material came from CD4+ T cells sorted from blood. The source of these receptors is a human donor in good health. Some clones in this sample may be carry-over from other donors' samples. CDR3s leave out the opening cysteine and the closing phenylalanine or tryptophan. Each record gives: J gene, V gene, CDR3 protein.

TRBJ2-7 | TRBV5-1 | ASSLDGTGAYEQY
TRBJ2-5 | TRBV5-8 | ASSLLIGGRGGETQY
TRBJ2-5 | TRBV28 | ASTLAGQETQY
TRBJ2-5 | TRBV29-1 | SVEDHPGVGTQY
TRBJ2-1 | TRBV7-6 | ASSLAGRHNEQF
NA | TRBV30 | AWSDTYEQY
TRBJ1-1 | TRBV29-1 | SVEELRAEAF
TRBJ2-1 | TRBV5-6 | ASSFYVGQTYNEQF
TRBJ2-3 | TRBV11-2 | ASRTSGRGPDTQY
TRBJ2-7 | TRBV19 | AIPLPERGYYEQY
TRBJ2-2 | TRBV2 | ASNAKPNTGELF
TRBJ2-5 | TRBV7-9 | ASSFPSGQQETQY
TRBJ1-2 | TRBV28 | ASSLGGYGYT
TRBJ1-5 | TRBV19 | ASSIVWVGDHQPQH